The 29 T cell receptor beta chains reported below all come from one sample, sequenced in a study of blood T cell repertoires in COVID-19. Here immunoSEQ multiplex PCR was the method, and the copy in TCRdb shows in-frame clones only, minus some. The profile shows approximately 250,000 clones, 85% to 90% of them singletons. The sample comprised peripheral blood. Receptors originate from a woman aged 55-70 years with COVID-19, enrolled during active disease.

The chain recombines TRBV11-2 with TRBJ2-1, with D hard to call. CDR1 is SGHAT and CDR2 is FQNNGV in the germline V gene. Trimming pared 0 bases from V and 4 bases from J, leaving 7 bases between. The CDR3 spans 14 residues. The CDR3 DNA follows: TGTGCCAGCAGCTTAGAACGGAGTTACAATGAGCAGTTCTTC. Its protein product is CASSLERSYNEQFF.

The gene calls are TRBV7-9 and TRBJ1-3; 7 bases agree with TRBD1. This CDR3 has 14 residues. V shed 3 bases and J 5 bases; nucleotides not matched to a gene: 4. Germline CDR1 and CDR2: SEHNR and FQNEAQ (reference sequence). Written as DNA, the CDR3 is TGTGCCAGCAGCTTGTCGGGACAGAGAAACACCATATATTTT. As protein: CASSLSGQRNTIYF.

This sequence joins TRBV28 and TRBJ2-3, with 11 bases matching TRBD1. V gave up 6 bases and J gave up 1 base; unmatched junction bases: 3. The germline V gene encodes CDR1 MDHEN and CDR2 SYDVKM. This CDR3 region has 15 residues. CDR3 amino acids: CASRDRGPGTDTQYF. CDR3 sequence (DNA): TGTGCCAGCAGGGACAGGGGGCCTGGCACAGATACGCAGTATTTT.

The CDR3 DNA sequence: TGCGCCAGCAGCCAATTTATGGGGCAGGGGTCCAGCTCCTACAATGAGCAGTTCTTC. Protein: CASSQFMGQGSSSYNEQFF. V usage is TRBV4-1 and J usage is TRBJ2-1; the D gene is possibly TRBD1 (6 bases). This CDR3 spans 19 amino acids. Germline values: CDR1 MGHRA, CDR2 YSYEKL. Trimming took off 2 bases at V and 0 bases at J, with 20 bases between the two ends.

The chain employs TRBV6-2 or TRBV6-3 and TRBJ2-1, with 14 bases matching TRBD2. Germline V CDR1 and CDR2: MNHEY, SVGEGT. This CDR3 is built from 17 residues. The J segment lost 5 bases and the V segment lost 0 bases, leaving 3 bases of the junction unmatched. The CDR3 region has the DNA TGTGCCAGCAGTTACTCGGGACTAGCGGGAGTCGACAATGAGCAGTTCTTC. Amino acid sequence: CASSYSGLAGVDNEQFF.

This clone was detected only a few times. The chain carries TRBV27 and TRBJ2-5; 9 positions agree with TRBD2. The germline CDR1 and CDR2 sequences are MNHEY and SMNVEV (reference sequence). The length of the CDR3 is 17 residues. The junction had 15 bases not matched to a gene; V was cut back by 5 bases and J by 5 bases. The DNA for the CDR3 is TGTGCCAGCAGTCCAGGGGGTAGCGGGAGTTCATCGGAGACCCAGTACTTC. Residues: CASSPGGSGSSSETQYF.

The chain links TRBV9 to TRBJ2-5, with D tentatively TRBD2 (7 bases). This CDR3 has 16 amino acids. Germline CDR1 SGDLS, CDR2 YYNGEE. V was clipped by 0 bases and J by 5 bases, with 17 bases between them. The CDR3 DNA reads TGTGCCAGCAGCGTAGATAGGGGGGGCGTCGGGGAGACCCAGTACTTC. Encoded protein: CASSVDRGGVGETQYF.

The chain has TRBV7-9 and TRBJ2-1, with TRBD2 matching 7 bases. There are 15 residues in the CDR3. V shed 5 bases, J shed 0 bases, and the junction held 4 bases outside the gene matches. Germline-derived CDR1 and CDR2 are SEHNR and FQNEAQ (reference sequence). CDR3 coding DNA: TGTGCCAGCAGCCCCAGCGGGAACTCCTACAATGAGCAGTTCTTC. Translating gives CASSPSGNSYNEQFF.

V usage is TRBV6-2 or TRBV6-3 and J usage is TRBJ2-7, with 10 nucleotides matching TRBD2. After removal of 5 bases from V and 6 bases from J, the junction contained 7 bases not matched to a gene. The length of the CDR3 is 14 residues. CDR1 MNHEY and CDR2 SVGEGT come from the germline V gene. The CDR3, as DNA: TGTGCCAGCAGTCGGGGACTAGCGACTGCCGAGCAGTACTTC. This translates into CASSRGLATAEQYF.

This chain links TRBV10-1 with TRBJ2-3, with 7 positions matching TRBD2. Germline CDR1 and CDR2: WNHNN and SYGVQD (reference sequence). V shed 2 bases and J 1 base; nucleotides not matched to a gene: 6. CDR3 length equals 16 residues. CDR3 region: CASSERLAKGTDTQYF. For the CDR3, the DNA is TGCGCCAGCAGTGAGCGACTAGCAAAGGGCACAGATACGCAGTATTTT.

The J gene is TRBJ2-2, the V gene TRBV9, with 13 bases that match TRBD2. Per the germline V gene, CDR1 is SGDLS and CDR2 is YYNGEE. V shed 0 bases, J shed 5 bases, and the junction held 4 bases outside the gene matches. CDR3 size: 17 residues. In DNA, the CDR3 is TGTGCCAGCAGCGTAGGAATGGGACTAGCGGGGACCGGGGAGCTGTTTTTT. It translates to CASSVGMGLAGTGELFF.

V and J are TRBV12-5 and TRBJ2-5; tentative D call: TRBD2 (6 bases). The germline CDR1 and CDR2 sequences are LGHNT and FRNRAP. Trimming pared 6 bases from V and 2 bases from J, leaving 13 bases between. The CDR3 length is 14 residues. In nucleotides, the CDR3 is TGTGCTAGTGGGTCCGGGACTTCTCAAGAGACCCAGTACTTC. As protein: CASGSGTSQETQYF.

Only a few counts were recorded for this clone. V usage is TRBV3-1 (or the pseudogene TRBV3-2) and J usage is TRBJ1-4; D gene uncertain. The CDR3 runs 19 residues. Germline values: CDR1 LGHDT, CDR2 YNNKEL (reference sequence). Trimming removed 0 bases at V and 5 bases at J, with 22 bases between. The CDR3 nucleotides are TGTGCCAGCAGCCAAGATGGGCCCTGGGCCGGAGCTAGCAATGAAAAACTGTTTTTT. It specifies CASSQDGPWAGASNEKLFF.

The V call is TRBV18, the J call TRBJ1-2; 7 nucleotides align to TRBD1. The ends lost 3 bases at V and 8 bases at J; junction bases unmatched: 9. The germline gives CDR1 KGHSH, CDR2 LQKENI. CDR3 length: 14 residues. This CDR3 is CASSPTGSPGGYTF. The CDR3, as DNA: TGTGCCAGCTCACCGACAGGGAGCCCAGGGGGCTACACCTTC.

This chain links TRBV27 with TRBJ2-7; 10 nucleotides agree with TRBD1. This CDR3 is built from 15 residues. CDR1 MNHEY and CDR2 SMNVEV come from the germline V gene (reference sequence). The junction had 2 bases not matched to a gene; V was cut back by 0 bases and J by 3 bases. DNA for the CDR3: TGTGCCAGCAGTTTATCCCGGACAGGGGGCTACGAGCAGTACTTC. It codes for CASSLSRTGGYEQYF.

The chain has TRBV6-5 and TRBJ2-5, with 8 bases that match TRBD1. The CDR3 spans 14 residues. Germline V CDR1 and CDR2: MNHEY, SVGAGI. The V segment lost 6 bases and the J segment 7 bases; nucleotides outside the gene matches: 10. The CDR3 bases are TGTGCCAGCAGCCCACAGGGGGAGGCAGGGACCCAGTACTTC. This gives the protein CASSPQGEAGTQYF.

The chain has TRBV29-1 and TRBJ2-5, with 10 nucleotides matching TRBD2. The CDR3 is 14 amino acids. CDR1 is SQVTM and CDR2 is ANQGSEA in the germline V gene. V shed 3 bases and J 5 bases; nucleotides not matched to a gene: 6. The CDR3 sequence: CSVDVLAGDETQYF. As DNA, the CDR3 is TGCAGCGTTGATGTTCTAGCGGGAGATGAGACCCAGTACTTC.

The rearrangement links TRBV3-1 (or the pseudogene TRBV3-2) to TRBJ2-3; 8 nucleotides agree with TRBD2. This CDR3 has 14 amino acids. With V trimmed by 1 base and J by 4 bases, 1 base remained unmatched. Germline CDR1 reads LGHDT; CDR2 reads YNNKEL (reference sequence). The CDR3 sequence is CASSQGTSSDTQYF. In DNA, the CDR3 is TGTGCCAGCAGCCAAGGGACTAGCTCAGATACGCAGTATTTT.

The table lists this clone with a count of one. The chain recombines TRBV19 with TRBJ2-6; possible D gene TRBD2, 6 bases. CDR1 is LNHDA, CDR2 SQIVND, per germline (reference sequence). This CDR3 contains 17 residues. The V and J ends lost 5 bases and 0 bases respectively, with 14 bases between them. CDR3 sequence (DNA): TGTGCCAGTAGTCTCTCGGCGGGGTTCTCTGGGGCCAACGTCCTGACTTTC. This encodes CASSLSAGFSGANVLTF.

This CDR3 reads CASSSVPREKLFF. The CDR3 region has the DNA TGTGCCAGCAGTTCTGTACCCCGGGAAAAACTGTTTTTT. This sequence joins TRBV28 and TRBJ1-4; no firm D call. CDR3 length equals 13 residues. Germline values: CDR1 MDHEN, CDR2 SYDVKM. V lost 4 bases to trimming and J lost 8 bases, with 11 bases between them.

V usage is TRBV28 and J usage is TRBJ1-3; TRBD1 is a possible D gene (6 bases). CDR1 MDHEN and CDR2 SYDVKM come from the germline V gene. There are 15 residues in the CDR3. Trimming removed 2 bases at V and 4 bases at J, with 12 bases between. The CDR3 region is CASSLGGAEGNTIYF. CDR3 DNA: TGTGCCAGCAGTTTAGGGGGGGCAGAGGGAAACACCATATATTTT.

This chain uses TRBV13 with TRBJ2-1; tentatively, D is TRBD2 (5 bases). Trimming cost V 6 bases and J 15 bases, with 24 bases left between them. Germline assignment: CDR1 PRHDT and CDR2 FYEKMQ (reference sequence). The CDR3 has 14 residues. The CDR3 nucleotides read TGTGCCAGCAGTAAAGTAGTGGGAGTAGGAATGTCGTTCTTC. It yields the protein CASSKVVGVGMSFF.

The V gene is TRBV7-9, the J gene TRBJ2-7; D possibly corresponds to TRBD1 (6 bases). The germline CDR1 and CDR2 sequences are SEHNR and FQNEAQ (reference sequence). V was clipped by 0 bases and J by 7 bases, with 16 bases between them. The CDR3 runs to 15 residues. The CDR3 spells CASSLAQGYVWEQYF. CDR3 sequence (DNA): TGTGCCAGCAGCTTAGCACAGGGCTATGTGTGGGAGCAGTACTTC.

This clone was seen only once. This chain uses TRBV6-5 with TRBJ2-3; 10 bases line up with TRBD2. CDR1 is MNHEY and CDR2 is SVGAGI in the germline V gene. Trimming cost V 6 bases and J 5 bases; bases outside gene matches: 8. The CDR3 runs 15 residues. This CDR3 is CASRPSGSLLDTQYF. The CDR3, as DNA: TGTGCCAGCAGACCTAGCGGGAGTCTTTTAGATACGCAGTATTTT.

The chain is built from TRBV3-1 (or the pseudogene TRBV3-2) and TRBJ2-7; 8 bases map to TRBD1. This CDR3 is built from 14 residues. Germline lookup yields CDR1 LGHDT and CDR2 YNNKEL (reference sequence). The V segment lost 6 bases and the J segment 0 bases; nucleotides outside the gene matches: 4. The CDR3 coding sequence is TGTGCCAGCAGAGGGACAGGTTCCTCCTACGAGCAGTACTTC. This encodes CASRGTGSSYEQYF.

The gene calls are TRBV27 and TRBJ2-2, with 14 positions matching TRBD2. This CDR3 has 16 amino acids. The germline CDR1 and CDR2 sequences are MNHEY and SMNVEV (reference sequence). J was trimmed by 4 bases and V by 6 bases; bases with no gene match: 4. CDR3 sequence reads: CASSGTSGSTTGELFF. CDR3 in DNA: TGTGCCAGCAGCGGGACTAGCGGGAGTACCACCGGGGAGCTGTTTTTT.

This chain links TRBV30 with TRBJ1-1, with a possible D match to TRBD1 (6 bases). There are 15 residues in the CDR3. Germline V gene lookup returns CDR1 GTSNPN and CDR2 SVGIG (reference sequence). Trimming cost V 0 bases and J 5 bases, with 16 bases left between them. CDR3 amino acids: CAWSVFVGAGTEAFF. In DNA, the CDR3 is TGTGCCTGGAGTGTTTTTGTGGGGGCAGGGACTGAAGCTTTCTTT.

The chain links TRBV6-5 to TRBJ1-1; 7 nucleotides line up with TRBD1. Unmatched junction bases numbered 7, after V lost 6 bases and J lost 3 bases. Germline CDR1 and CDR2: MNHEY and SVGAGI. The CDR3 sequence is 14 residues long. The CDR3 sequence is CASSRRGGHTEAFF. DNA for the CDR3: TGTGCCAGCAGCCGACGAGGGGGCCACACTGAAGCTTTCTTT.

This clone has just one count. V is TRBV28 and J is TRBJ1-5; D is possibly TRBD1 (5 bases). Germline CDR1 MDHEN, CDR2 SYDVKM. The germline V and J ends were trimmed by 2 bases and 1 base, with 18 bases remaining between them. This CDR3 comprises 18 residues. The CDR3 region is CASSLGDLGGLSNQPQHF. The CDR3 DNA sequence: TGTGCCAGCAGTTTAGGGGATCTCGGGGGTTTGAGCAATCAGCCCCAGCATTTT.